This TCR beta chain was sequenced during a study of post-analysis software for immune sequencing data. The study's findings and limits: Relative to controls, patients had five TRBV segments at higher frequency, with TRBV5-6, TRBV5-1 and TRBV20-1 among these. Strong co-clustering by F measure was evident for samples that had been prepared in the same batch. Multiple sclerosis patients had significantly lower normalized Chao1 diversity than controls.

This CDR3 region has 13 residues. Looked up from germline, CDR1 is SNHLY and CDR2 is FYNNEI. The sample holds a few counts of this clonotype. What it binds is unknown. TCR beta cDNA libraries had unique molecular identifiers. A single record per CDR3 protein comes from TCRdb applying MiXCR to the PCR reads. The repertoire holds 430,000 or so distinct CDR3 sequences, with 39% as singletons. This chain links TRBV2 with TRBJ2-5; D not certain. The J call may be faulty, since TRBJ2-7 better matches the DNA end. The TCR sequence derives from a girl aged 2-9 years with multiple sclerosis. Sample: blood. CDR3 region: CASSEFLVYEQYF. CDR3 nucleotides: TGTGCCAGCAGTGAATTCCTAGTCTACGAGCAGTACTTC.